This T cell receptor (beta chain) was recorded in a study of blood T cell repertoires in COVID-19. Study as a whole: Sites in the United States, Italy and Spain provided acute and convalescent COVID-19 samples. The cDNA or gDNA used as material had been derived from T cells, B-cell-depleted T cells, or PBMCs.

Trimming cost V 3 bases and J 1 base, with 10 bases left between them. Germline assignment: CDR1 SGHTA and CDR2 FQGNSA. The CDR3 has 15 amino acids. Original methodology: Reference gene primer amplification gave nucleated cell count estimates. Data came from immunoSEQ multiplex PCR; TCRdb stores just in-frame clones and leaves some out. Clone size and the V and J calls come from that table; the DNA yielded D and trimming. The data contain around 140,000 clones, approximately 80% of them seen just once; the ten biggest clones take up more than 7.5%. The chain has TRBV7-2 and TRBJ1-5, with D possibly matching TRBD1 (5 bases). The clonotype was recovered from a woman aged 60-75 years with active or convalescent COVID-19. Specimen: peripheral blood. CDR3: CASSLGRASNQPQHF. The DNA of the CDR3 is TGTGCCAGCAGCTTGGGCAGGGCAAGCAATCAGCCCCAGCATTTT.